The rows below give T cell receptor beta chains drawn from one sample of a study of T cell responses to AZD1222 COVID-19 vaccine. The repertoire was sequenced with immunoSEQ multiplex PCR; TCRdb's copy has only in-frame clones and lacks some. Among about 140,000 clones listed, 80% to 95% were seen once. The source material was peripheral blood, sampled 28 days after the second AZD1222 dose. The receptors here all came from an adult who received the AZD1222 COVID-19 vaccine. Each CDR3 is given with its conserved first and last residue. Fields, in order: J gene, D gene, clone size, V gene, CDR3 protein, CDR3 DNA. The D gene is left open where the match is weak. Rows give clone size only sometimes, using once, few, many, or a class for an expanded clone.

>TRBJ1-1|TRBD1|-|TRBV19
CASSARDRGNTEAFF
TGTGCCAGTAGTGCCCGGGACAGGGGAAACACTGAAGCTTTCTTT
>TRBJ2-7|-|-|TRBV10-1
CASSGQGGDPEQYF
TGCGCCAGCAGTGGACAAGGGGGGGATCCCGAGCAGTACTTC
>TRBJ2-1|-|-|TRBV7-9
CASSADYNEQFF
TGTGCCAGCAGCGCCGATTACAATGAGCAGTTCTTC
>TRBJ1-2|TRBD1|-|TRBV5-4
CASRGRQGANYGYTF
TGTGCCAGCAGGGGACGGCAGGGGGCTAACTATGGCTACACCTTC
>TRBJ2-7|TRBD2|-|TRBV5-1
CASSERLAGGYEQYF
TGCGCCAGCAGCGAACGACTAGCGGGAGGGTACGAGCAGTACTTC
>TRBJ2-2|-|-|TRBV18
CASSPADRVTGELFF
TGTGCCAGCTCACCGGCTGATAGAGTAACGGGGGAGCTGTTTTTT
>TRBJ1-6|-|-|TRBV2
CASCLWRDSPLHF
TGTGCCAGCTGCCTTTGGAGGGATTCACCCCTCCACTTT
>TRBJ1-3|TRBD1|-|TRBV5-6
CASSLSSGGAGNTIYF
TGTGCCAGCAGCTTGTCCTCAGGGGGCGCTGGAAACACCATATATTTT
>TRBJ1-1|-|-|TRBV12-3/TRBV12-4
CASSLRDRPEAFF
TGTGCCAGCAGTTTACGTGATAGACCTGAAGCTTTCTTT
>TRBJ1-1|-|-|TRBV28
CASRGTHETIEAFF
TGTGCCAGTCGGGGGACGCATGAGACGATTGAAGCTTTCTTT
>TRBJ1-1|-|-|TRBV28
CASIYSQGTEAFF
TGTGCCAGCATTTATTCGCAGGGCACTGAAGCTTTCTTT
>TRBJ2-7|TRBD2|-|TRBV7-2
CASRLGGLAEQYF
TGTGCCAGCAGATTAGGGGGACTAGCGGAGCAGTACTTC
>TRBJ1-4|TRBD1|-|TRBV5-1
CASSPGTGEEKLFF
TGCGCCAGCAGCCCGGGGACAGGGGAAGAAAAACTGTTTTTT
>TRBJ2-2|-|once|TRBV30
CAWRKTGNTGELFF
TGTGCCTGGAGGAAGACAGGGAACACCGGGGAGCTGTTTTTT
>TRBJ2-2|-|-|TRBV7-9
CASRLKGPGQENTGELFF
TGTGCCAGCAGACTAAAGGGCCCGGGGCAGGAGAACACCGGGGAGCTGTTTTTT
>TRBJ2-7|TRBD1|few|TRBV5-1
CASSRTSSDRVSYEQYF
TGCGCCAGCAGCCGTACTTCGTCCGACAGGGTTTCCTACGAGCAGTACTTC
>TRBJ2-1|-|-|TRBV5-1
CASSLGGVSYNEQFF
TGCGCCAGCAGCTTGGGGGGTGTTTCCTACAATGAGCAGTTCTTC
>TRBJ1-1|TRBD1|-|TRBV10-3
CAIRGQLNTEAFF
TGTGCCATCAGGGGACAGCTGAACACTGAAGCTTTCTTT
>TRBJ2-3|-|-|TRBV7-9
CASSLAFRLMGGRDTQYF
TGTGCCAGCAGCTTAGCTTTTCGGCTAATGGGAGGCAGAGATACGCAGTATTTT
>TRBJ2-3|TRBD2|-|TRBV10-2
CASSAGLLLTDTQYF
TGCGCCAGCAGTGCGGGACTACTCCTCACAGATACGCAGTATTTT
>TRBJ2-6|-|-|TRBV30
CAWSVGTGANVLTF
TGTGCCTGGAGTGTGGGGACAGGGGCCAACGTCCTGACTTTC
>TRBJ2-5|-|-|TRBV11-2
CASSLGTGKETQYF
TGTGCCAGCAGCTTAGGAACAGGGAAAGAGACCCAGTACTTC
>TRBJ2-1|TRBD2|-|TRBV19
CASSSGRSNNEQFF
TGTGCCAGTAGTAGCGGGAGGTCCAACAATGAGCAGTTCTTC
>TRBJ2-7|TRBD2|-|TRBV19
CASSGLAGGNYEQYF
TGTGCCAGTAGTGGGCTAGCGGGAGGAAACTACGAGCAGTACTTC
>TRBJ1-1|-|-|TRBV9
CASSVDTRSTEAFF
TGTGCCAGCAGCGTAGATACACGGTCGACTGAAGCTTTCTTT
>TRBJ1-1|-|-|TRBV30
CAWSVGDGTEAFF
TGTGCCTGGAGTGTGGGAGATGGAACTGAAGCTTTCTTT
>TRBJ1-5|TRBD1|-|TRBV2
CASSKGQAQPQHF
TGTGCCAGCAGTAAGGGACAGGCCCAGCCCCAGCATTTT
>TRBJ2-5|TRBD1|-|TRBV7-9
CASSGDRAWETQYF
TGTGCCAGCAGCGGGGACAGGGCTTGGGAGACCCAGTACTTC
>TRBJ1-3|-|-|TRBV9
CASSVGGGPGNTIYF
TGTGCCAGCAGCGTCGGAGGAGGACCTGGAAACACCATATATTTT
>TRBJ2-3|-|-|TRBV19
CASRRATDTQYF
TGTGCCAGTAGGAGGGCGACAGATACGCAGTATTTT
>TRBJ2-3|-|-|TRBV3-1/TRBV3-2
CASSPGTQGTDTQYF
TGTGCCAGCAGCCCCGGGACGCAGGGCACAGATACGCAGTATTTT
>TRBJ2-7|-|-|TRBV7-8
CASSLYGASLSYEQYF
TGTGCCAGCAGCTTATATGGGGCCTCCCTCTCCTACGAGCAGTACTTC
>TRBJ2-1|-|-|TRBV11-2
CASALGPRGNNEQFF
TGTGCCAGCGCCCTAGGCCCTCGGGGGAACAATGAGCAGTTCTTC
>TRBJ2-1|TRBD2|once|TRBV7-2
CASNREGRGNEQFF
TGTGCCAGCAACCGGGAGGGCCGCGGCAATGAGCAGTTCTTC
>TRBJ2-1|TRBD1|-|TRBV2
CASSVPGTVNEQFF
TGTGCCAGCAGTGTCCCGGGGACAGTAAATGAGCAGTTCTTC
>TRBJ2-7|TRBD2|once|TRBV27
CASRKGGGSYEQYF
TGTGCCAGCAGAAAGGGCGGGGGCTCCTACGAGCAGTACTTC
>TRBJ2-4|-|-|TRBV6-1
CASSEVSGRRGIQYF
TGTGCCAGCAGTGAAGTCAGCGGGCGCAGGGGCATTCAGTACTTC
>TRBJ2-5|-|-|TRBV2
CASSDVATKGTQYF
TGTGCCAGCAGTGATGTAGCTACCAAAGGGACCCAGTACTTC
>TRBJ1-3|-|-|TRBV27
CASSTSGVSGNTIYF
TGTGCCAGCAGTACCTCGGGGGTCTCTGGAAACACCATATATTTT
>TRBJ2-3|TRBD2|-|TRBV19
CASSGLAGRDTQYF
TGTGCCAGTTCGGGACTAGCGGGCCGAGATACGCAGTATTTT
>TRBJ2-7|-|-|TRBV27
CASSLTTGTTYEQYF
TGTGCCAGCAGTTTAACGACAGGAACAACCTACGAGCAGTACTTC
>TRBJ2-4|TRBD1|-|TRBV6-1
CASSEAGTGALGSIQYF
TGTGCCAGCAGTGAAGCAGGGACAGGGGCCCTCGGAAGCATTCAGTACTTC
>TRBJ1-5|-|-|TRBV20-1
CSASRTGGMANQPQHF
TGCAGTGCTAGTCGGACGGGGGGCATGGCCAATCAGCCCCAGCATTTT
>TRBJ1-4|-|-|TRBV7-9
CASSLEGSGEKLFF
TGTGCCAGCAGCTTAGAAGGGTCGGGTGAAAAACTGTTTTTT
>TRBJ2-4|TRBD1|few|TRBV15
CATSRRRQGINIQYF
TGTGCCACCAGCAGGAGAAGACAGGGGATCAACATTCAGTACTTC
>TRBJ1-1|-|-|TRBV28
CASRGPNTEAFF
TGTGCCAGCCGGGGCCCGAACACTGAAGCTTTCTTT
>TRBJ2-2|TRBD1|-|TRBV19
CASPGTAGELFF
TGTGCCAGTCCCGGGACAGCCGGGGAGCTGTTTTTT
>TRBJ1-3|-|-|TRBV29-1
CSVAGTLSGNTIYF
TGCAGCGTTGCAGGGACCCTCTCTGGAAACACCATATATTTT
>TRBJ1-6|-|-|TRBV2
CASSEESSYNSPLHF
TGTGCCAGCAGTGAGGAGAGCTCCTATAATTCACCCCTCCACTTT
>TRBJ1-2|-|-|TRBV6-1
CASSESWRASYYGYTF
TGTGCCAGCAGTGAATCTTGGAGGGCATCTTATTATGGCTACACCTTC
>TRBJ2-2|TRBD2|-|TRBV5-1
CASTPLAGELTGELFF
TGCGCCAGTACACCTCTAGCGGGAGAGCTCACCGGGGAGCTGTTTTTT
>TRBJ2-6|TRBD1|-|TRBV19
CASKDRGRGANVLTF
TGTGCCAGTAAGGACAGGGGGAGAGGGGCCAACGTCCTGACTTTC
>TRBJ1-2|-|-|TRBV28
CASSYGQNSYGYTF
TGTGCCAGCAGTTACGGTCAGAACTCCTATGGCTACACCTTC
>TRBJ2-5|-|-|TRBV3-1/TRBV3-2
CASSPGGRETQYF
TGTGCCAGCAGCCCCGGTGGGCGGGAGACCCAGTACTTC
>TRBJ2-3|-|-|TRBV20-1
CSASVPSTDTQYF
TGCAGTGCTAGTGTGCCTAGCACAGATACGCAGTATTTT
>TRBJ1-3|-|-|TRBV2
CAGRVSSGNTIYF
TGTGCCGGCAGGGTTTCATCTGGAAACACCATATATTTT
>TRBJ2-1|TRBD2|-|TRBV9
CASSVVLDRGSLSEQFF
TGTGCCAGCAGCGTAGTCTTGGATCGCGGGAGTTTGAGTGAGCAGTTCTTC
>TRBJ1-6|TRBD1|-|TRBV28
CASSRGTGGSYNSPLHF
TGTGCCAGCAGCCGCGGGACAGGGGGTTCCTATAATTCACCCCTCCACTTT
>TRBJ2-3|-|-|TRBV19
CASMGETGTASTDTQYF
TGTGCCAGTATGGGTGAGACGGGGACCGCTAGCACAGATACGCAGTATTTT